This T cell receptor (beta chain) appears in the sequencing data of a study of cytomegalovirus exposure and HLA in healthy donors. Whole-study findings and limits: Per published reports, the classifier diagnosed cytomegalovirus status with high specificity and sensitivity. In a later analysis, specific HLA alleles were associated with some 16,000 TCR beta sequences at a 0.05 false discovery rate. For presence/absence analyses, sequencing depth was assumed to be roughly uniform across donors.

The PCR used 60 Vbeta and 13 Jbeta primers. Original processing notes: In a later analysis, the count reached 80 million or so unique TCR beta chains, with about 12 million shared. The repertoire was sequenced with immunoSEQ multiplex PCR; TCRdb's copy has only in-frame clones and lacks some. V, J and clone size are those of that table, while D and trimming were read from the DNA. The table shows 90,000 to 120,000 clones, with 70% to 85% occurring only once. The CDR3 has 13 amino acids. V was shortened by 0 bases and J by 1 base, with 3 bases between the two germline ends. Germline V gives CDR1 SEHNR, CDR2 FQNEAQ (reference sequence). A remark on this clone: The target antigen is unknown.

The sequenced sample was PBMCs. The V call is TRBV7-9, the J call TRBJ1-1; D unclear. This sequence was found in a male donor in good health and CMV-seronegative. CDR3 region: CASSLAQNTEAFF. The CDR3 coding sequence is TGTGCCAGCAGCTTAGCACAGAACACTGAAGCTTTCTTT.